Following are 9 T cell receptor beta chains from one sample sequenced in a study of shared clonotypes between healthy human individuals. As defined, naive CD8 cells were CD45RO-negative and positively selected for CCR7, with terminally differentiated effector memory CD45RA+ cells excluded. This table comes from immunoSEQ multiplex PCR, and its TCRdb copy is limited to in-frame clones, with some not included. The top ten clones hold 0.25% to 0.35% of a sample with about 600,000 clones, 98% of them seen once. The specimen sequenced was naive CD8+ T cells sorted from blood. The receptors here all came from a man aged 30 to 45 in good health.

The chain links TRBV7-9 to TRBJ2-7; D not certain. Trimming shortened V by 5 bases and J by 3 bases, and 8 bases separated the two germline ends. The CDR3 spans 12 residues. Looked up from germline, CDR1 is SEHNR and CDR2 is FQNEAQ (reference sequence). The CDR3: CASSQDHYEQYF. The DNA for the CDR3 is TGTGCCAGCAGCCAAGACCACTACGAGCAGTACTTC.

The chain joins TRBV5-5 to TRBJ2-7; D is uncertain. Looked up from germline, CDR1 is SGHKS and CDR2 is YYEKEE (reference sequence). The CDR3 spans 15 residues. The germline V and J ends were trimmed by 1 base and 0 bases, with 11 bases remaining between them. The CDR3 protein is CASSLLDRSSYEQYF. The CDR3 bases are TGTGCCAGCAGCTTGTTGGACCGGAGCTCCTACGAGCAGTACTTC.

V usage is TRBV5-6 and J usage is TRBJ2-1, with 13 bases lining up with TRBD2. This CDR3 spans 14 amino acids. Trimming cost V 4 bases and J 8 bases; bases outside gene matches: 3. CDR1 SGHDT and CDR2 YYEEEE come from the germline V gene. The CDR3 reads CASSHGLAGDEQFF. The DNA for the CDR3 is TGTGCCAGCAGCCACGGACTAGCGGGAGATGAGCAGTTCTTC.

J is TRBJ1-2 and V is TRBV5-1; no reliable D call. The V end lost 4 bases, the J end lost 8 bases, and 24 bases lay between the germline ends. Germline assignment: CDR1 SGHRS and CDR2 YFSETQ. This CDR3 contains 16 residues. The CDR3 loop is CASSPEPNGAPEGYTF. DNA of the CDR3: TGCGCCAGCAGCCCCGAACCGAACGGCGCCCCGGAGGGCTACACCTTC.

This rearrangement joins TRBV9 to TRBJ2-7; 8 bases are a match to TRBD2. CDR1 SGDLS and CDR2 YYNGEE come from the germline V gene. CDR3 length: 14 residues. The V and J ends lost 0 bases and 3 bases, in that order; junction bases with no gene match: 2. In DNA, the CDR3 is TGTGCCAGCAGCGTAGTAGCGGGGAGCTACGAGCAGTACTTC. It specifies CASSVVAGSYEQYF.

The V and J genes are TRBV6-4 and TRBJ2-1, with 9 positions matching TRBD2. V dropped 10 bases and J dropped 6; count of bases not matched to a gene: 13. CDR1 is MRHNA, CDR2 SNTAGT, per germline. The CDR3 has 15 residues. The CDR3 protein is CATRSGAGGVNEQFF. In DNA form, the CDR3 reads TGTGCCACCAGATCAGGCGCGGGAGGGGTCAATGAGCAGTTCTTC.

This chain links TRBV5-1 with TRBJ2-1, with D perhaps TRBD2 (5 bases). V shed 2 bases and J shed 9 bases, with 6 bases lying between them. CDR3 length equals 11 residues. Germline V gene data show CDR1 as SGHRS and CDR2 as YFSETQ. CDR3 nucleotide sequence: TGCGCCAGCAGCTTTCGGGGTGAGCAGTTCTTC. Protein sequence: CASSFRGEQFF. Drawing the rest from reference TRBV5-1 and TRBJ2-1, the complete variable domain is KAGVTQTPRYLIKTRGQQVTLSCSPISGHRSVSWYQQTPGQGLQFLFEYFSETQRNKGNFPGRFSGRQFSNSRSEMNVSTLELGDSALYLCASSFRGEQFFGPGTRLTVL.

The V gene is TRBV5-4, the J gene TRBJ2-7, with 8 bases aligning to TRBD1. V lost 3 bases, J lost 0 bases, and 5 bases stayed unmatched. The CDR3 runs 15 residues. The germline CDR1 and CDR2 sequences are SGHNT and YYREEE (reference sequence). CDR3 DNA: TGTGCCAGCAGCTCCAGGACAGGGCCCTCCTACGAGCAGTACTTC. Translating it yields CASSSRTGPSYEQYF.

This clone has a single count. The chain has TRBV9 and TRBJ2-3, with TRBD2 as a possible D gene (6 bases). Per germline, CDR1 SGDLS and CDR2 YYNGEE. There are 17 residues in the CDR3. V lost 3 bases and J lost 0, with 17 bases in between. The CDR3 region is CASSGRLAEPSTDTQYF. CDR3 DNA: TGTGCCAGCAGCGGAAGGTTAGCGGAGCCTAGCACAGATACGCAGTATTTT.